This T cell receptor beta chain was sequenced in a study of blood T cell repertoires in COVID-19. Study background: The study drew acute and convalescent COVID-19 samples from the United States, Italy and Spain.

The V segment lost 4 bases and the J segment 2 bases; nucleotides outside the gene matches: 4. The V gene's germline CDR1 is MNHEY and CDR2 SVGAGI. The CDR3 is 14 amino acids. Under the authors' procedure: From reference gene primer amplification, estimates of nucleated cell counts were derived. Profiling relied on immunoSEQ multiplex PCR, and the TCRdb table lists in-frame clones only, not all of them. V, J and clone size are those of that table, while D and trimming were read from the DNA. The top ten clones hold 2.1% of a sample with 85,000 to 100,000 clones, almost 90% of them seen once. The chain employs TRBV6-5 and TRBJ2-7, with 8 bases lining up with TRBD1. The receptor comes from a man aged 45-65 years with COVID-19, enrolled during active disease. The sequenced material came from peripheral blood. The chain's CDR3 is CASSFGQGTYEQYF. CDR3 in DNA: TGTGCCAGCAGTTTTGGACAGGGTACCTACGAGCAGTACTTC.